The T cell receptor beta chain described here comes from a study of shared T cell receptors in the human thymus. Germline lookup yields CDR1 GTSNPN and CDR2 SVGIG (reference sequence). The length of the CDR3 is 14 residues. V was cut by 4 bases and J by 2 bases, with 14 bases left in between. The data were produced by immunoSEQ multiplex PCR, yet TCRdb's version contains in-frame clones alone and is incomplete. The sample lists just under 550,000 clones; 75% to 80% were seen once. This sample also appeared in a second study, on human thymus T cells. That investigation notes: Healthy Finnish infants undergoing corrective surgery for congenital heart defects were used as donors.

This chain joins TRBV30 and TRBJ1-1; D remains unclear. Sequences were obtained from thymocytes. This receptor was taken from a boy younger than two with a congenital heart defect. This chain's CDR3 is CAWIGEGPNTEAFF. The CDR3 nucleotides read TGTGCCTGGATCGGGGAGGGCCCAAACACTGAAGCTTTCTTT.